This T cell receptor (beta chain) stems from a study of CD8+CD57+ T cells in acquired aplastic anemia. Study results and limitations: Patients and controls were found to share about 31 CD8+ CDR3 sequences.

Note on this clonotype: Its antigen is as yet unknown.

All sequencing subjects had displayed CD8+CD57+ cell expansion on flow cytometry. TCR beta VDJ and CDR3 were profiled, and genomic DNA was the template. A single record per CDR3 protein comes from TCRdb applying MiXCR to the reads. The data contain about 120,000 distinct CDR3 sequences, 45% to 60% of them singletons. The V gene's germline CDR1 is MNHNS and CDR2 SASEGT. The CDR3 spans 13 residues. Trimming shortened V by 8 bases and J by 2 bases, and 9 bases separated the two germline ends. The chain has TRBV6-1 and TRBJ2-2; D is unresolved. The clonotype originates from a human donor with aplastic anemia. Sequencing was done on a sample of sorted CD4+, CD8+, or CD8+CD57+ T cells (not recorded which) from PBMCs. Here the CDR3 reads CASPRENTGELFF. In DNA form, the CDR3 reads TGTGCCAGCCCCAGAGAAAACACCGGGGAGCTGTTTTTT.